A single sample is the source of the 28 T cell receptor beta chains below, sequenced in a study of cytomegalovirus exposure and HLA in healthy donors. 13 Jbeta primers and 60 Vbeta primers were used for the PCR. Method: immunoSEQ multiplex PCR; TCRdb's copy keeps in-frame clones and lacks some. The profile shows around 150,000 clones, roughly 63% of them singletons. The sequenced material came from PBMCs. These TCRs come from a woman aged 60 to 75 in good health and CMV-seropositive.

The chain couples TRBV7-2 to TRBJ1-3; maybe TRBD1 (5 bases). This CDR3 has 14 amino acids. Germline CDR1 reads SGHTA; CDR2 reads FQGNSA. The ends were cut back, 7 bases at V and 7 bases at J, with 17 bases in the middle. The CDR3 nucleotides are TGTGCCAGCACCCTAATCGGGGGATGGAACACCATATATTTT. Translating gives CASTLIGGWNTIYF.

This rearrangement joins TRBV6-1 to TRBJ2-2, with no clear D. The CDR3 loop spans 13 amino acids. The V and J ends lost 3 bases and 1 base respectively, with 3 bases between them. CDR1 is MNHNS, CDR2 SASEGT, per germline. Here the CDR3 DNA reads TGTGCCAGCAGTGACGGGAACACCGGGGAGCTGTTTTTT. Its protein product is CASSDGNTGELFF.

The chain employs TRBV13 and TRBJ2-7; TRBD2 is a possible D gene (6 bases). Trimming removed 2 bases at V and 7 bases at J, with 24 bases between. This CDR3 spans 17 amino acids. The germline gives CDR1 PRHDT, CDR2 FYEKMQ (reference sequence). The CDR3 loop reads CASSLRGTAGARGEQYF. The CDR3 nucleotides read TGTGCCAGCAGCTTACGGGGGACCGCAGGTGCCCGGGGAGAGCAGTACTTC.

The CDR3 region is CASSQDRTSGSNEQFF. CDR3 sequence (DNA): TGCGCCAGCAGCCAAGATAGGACTAGCGGGAGCAATGAGCAGTTCTTC. The genes are TRBV4-1 and TRBJ2-1; 13 nucleotides match TRBD2. Per the germline V gene, CDR1 is MGHRA and CDR2 is YSYEKL. The V and J ends lost 0 bases and 6 bases, in that order; junction bases with no gene match: 2. The CDR3 spans 16 residues.

The CDR3 loop reads CASSFGTGTLWGGYTF. As DNA, the CDR3 is TGTGCCAGCAGTTTTGGGACAGGGACGCTGTGGGGCGGCTACACCTTC. This chain links TRBV5-4 with TRBJ1-2; the match to TRBD1 covers 9 bases. The germline V gene encodes CDR1 SGHNT and CDR2 YYREEE (reference sequence). This CDR3 region has 16 residues. Trimming removed 5 bases from V and 8 bases from J; junction bases left unmatched: 16.

This chain links TRBV2 with TRBJ2-3; D is unclear. The CDR3 has 12 residues. Germline V gene lookup returns CDR1 SNHLY and CDR2 FYNNEI. The ends were cut back, 10 bases at V and 2 bases at J, with 10 bases in the middle. CDR3 region: CANRQDTDTQYF. CDR3 nucleotide sequence: TGTGCCAACCGACAAGACACAGATACGCAGTATTTT.

The chain has TRBV15 and TRBJ2-1; tentative D call: TRBD2 (6 bases). The V and J ends lost 0 bases and 6 bases respectively, with 12 bases between them. The CDR3 has 15 residues. The germline CDR1 and CDR2 sequences are LNHNV and YYDKDF (reference sequence). In DNA form, the CDR3 reads TGTGCCACCAGCAGAGATCTGGGGAGGAGCAATGAGCAGTTCTTC. This sequence encodes CATSRDLGRSNEQFF. Full variable domain (rest looked up from reference TRBV15 and TRBJ2-1): DAMVIQNPRYQVTQFGKPVTLSCSQTLNHNVMYWYQQKSSQAPKLLFHYYDKDFNNEADTPDNFQSRRPNTSFCFLDIRSPGLGDTAMYLCATSRDLGRSNEQFFGPGTRLTVL.

This clone was found a few times. The rearrangement links TRBV7-9 to TRBJ2-6; D ambiguous. CDR3 length: 15 amino acids. Germline V gives CDR1 SEHNR, CDR2 FQNEAQ (reference sequence). The V and J ends lost 1 base and 3 bases respectively, with 7 bases between them. CDR3 bases: TGTGCCAGCAGCTTAGGGCAGGATGGGGCCAACGTCCTGACTTTC. Translated: CASSLGQDGANVLTF. Drawing the rest from reference TRBV7-9 and TRBJ2-6, the complete variable domain is DTGVSQNPRHKITKRGQNVTFRCDPISEHNRLYWYRQTLGQGPEFLTYFQNEAQLEKSRLLSDRFSAERPKGSFSTLEIQRTEQGDSAMYLCASSLGQDGANVLTFGAGSRLTVL.

The genes are TRBV4-1 and TRBJ2-7, with 8 bases matching TRBD2. The germline gives CDR1 MGHRA, CDR2 YSYEKL. CDR3 length: 15 residues. Losses at the gene ends were 4 bases for V and 0 bases for J; bases not matched to a gene: 5. This chain's CDR3 is CASSPGGGLSYEQYF. As DNA, the CDR3 is TGCGCCAGCAGCCCGGGGGGGGGACTCTCCTACGAGCAGTACTTC.

To note about this clone: An end of the junction does not agree with germline; a read error may underlie this. The chain links TRBV13 to TRBJ2-7, with 8 nucleotides matching TRBD1. This CDR3 has 14 amino acids. Germline V gives CDR1 PRHDT, CDR2 FYEKMQ (reference sequence). CDR3 protein: CASSLAATGDEQCF. Here the CDR3 DNA reads TGTGCCAGCAGCTTAGCCGCGACAGGGGACGAGCAGTGCTTC.

CDR3 sequence: CASSPDPRTGIGGNTIYF. The CDR3 DNA follows: TGTGCCAGCAGCCCCGACCCGAGGACAGGGATTGGTGGAAACACCATATATTTT. The chain recombines TRBV7-9 with TRBJ1-3; 8 bases agree with TRBD1. This CDR3 contains 18 residues. V lost 5 bases to trimming and J lost 3 bases; unmatched junction nucleotides: 15. The V gene's germline CDR1 is SEHNR and CDR2 FQNEAQ (reference sequence).

The chain uses TRBV15 and TRBJ2-1; TRBD2 matches at 10 bases. The germline gives CDR1 LNHNV, CDR2 YYDKDF (reference sequence). Trimming took 0 bases from V and 9 from J; bases not matched to a gene: 11. This CDR3 is built from 17 residues. The CDR3 DNA follows: TGTGCCACCAGCAGAGATAGGGGAGCGGGAGGGGTTTTTGAGCAGTTCTTC. Its translation: CATSRDRGAGGVFEQFF.

This clone was counted a few times. V gene TRBV5-1 combines with J gene TRBJ2-2; maybe TRBD2 (6 bases). The CDR3 runs 16 residues. The V end was cut by 0 bases, the J end by 2 bases, with 11 bases between. Germline V gene lookup returns CDR1 SGHRS and CDR2 YFSETQ. CDR3 sequence (DNA): TGCGCCAGCAGCTTGGCCGGGACTTTCAACACCGGGGAGCTGTTTTTT. Its protein is CASSLAGTFNTGELFF.

V usage is TRBV7-6 and J usage is TRBJ1-4, with D possibly matching TRBD1 (5 bases). The V end lost 1 base, the J end lost 3 bases, and 12 bases lay between the germline ends. The CDR3 totals 16 residues. Germline values: CDR1 SGHVS, CDR2 FNYEAQ. CDR3 nucleotides: TGTGCCAGCAGCTTAGGACCTAAAGGGGCTAATGAAAAACTGTTTTTT. It specifies CASSLGPKGANEKLFF.

This chain connects TRBV5-4 to TRBJ2-7, with 9 positions matching TRBD2. The junction had 6 bases not matched to a gene; V was cut back by 2 bases and J by 6 bases. This CDR3 has 14 residues. Germline CDR1 is SGHNT and CDR2 is YYREEE (reference sequence). The CDR3 protein is CASSFQREAIEQYF. The CDR3, as DNA: TGTGCCAGCAGCTTCCAGCGGGAGGCGATCGAGCAGTACTTC.

The chain has TRBV2 and TRBJ2-7; tentatively, D is TRBD2 (6 bases). This CDR3 spans 14 amino acids. V lost 10 bases to trimming and J lost 1 base, with 17 bases between them. The V gene's germline CDR1 is SNHLY and CDR2 FYNNEI. This CDR3 reads CATEPLGGSYEQYF. CDR3 sequence (DNA): TGTGCCACTGAGCCCCTGGGGGGTTCCTACGAGCAGTACTTC.

This clone was observed a few times. The rearrangement uses TRBV30 and TRBJ2-5; D may be TRBD1 (6 bases). Germline loops: CDR1 GTSNPN, CDR2 SVGIG (reference sequence). The CDR3 runs to 14 residues. Trimming pared 3 bases from V and 1 base from J, leaving 12 bases between. The CDR3 reads CAWRQGPLQETQYF. The DNA for the CDR3 is TGTGCCTGGAGGCAGGGGCCCCTCCAAGAGACCCAGTACTTC.

The V and J genes are TRBV9 and TRBJ1-1; D uncertain. CDR3 size: 14 residues. V was pared by 3 bases and J by 3 bases, with 12 bases between. Germline assignment: CDR1 SGDLS and CDR2 YYNGEE. This CDR3 is CASSAGEGHTEAFF. The CDR3 DNA follows: TGTGCCAGCAGCGCCGGGGAGGGCCACACTGAAGCTTTCTTT.

The V call is TRBV7-3, the J call TRBJ2-3; unclear D gene. Trimming removed 1 base from V and 6 bases from J, with 11 bases in between. The CDR3 has 14 amino acids. Germline lookup yields CDR1 SGHTA and CDR2 FQGTGA. CDR3 DNA: TGTGCCAGCAGCTTAAGCCCCTACGGTGATACGCAGTATTTT. Encoded protein: CASSLSPYGDTQYF.

This clone was observed a few times. CDR3 sequence: CASSLGGQGLGEIQETQYF. DNA of the CDR3: TGTGCCAGCAGCTTAGGCGGCCAGGGGCTCGGAGAAATACAAGAGACCCAGTACTTC. The gene calls are TRBV7-6 and TRBJ2-5, with a possible D match to TRBD1 (6 bases). The CDR3 covers 19 residues. In germline, CDR1 is SGHVS, CDR2 FNYEAQ. V was cut by 1 base and J by 2 bases, with 23 bases left in between.

V gene TRBV5-1 combines with J gene TRBJ2-3; 7 bases match TRBD2. V lost 3 bases, J lost 6 bases, and 10 bases stayed unmatched. CDR1 SGHRS and CDR2 YFSETQ come from the germline V gene. CDR3 length: 15 residues. For the CDR3, the DNA is TGCGCCAGCAGCTATACGGGACTATTTTTGGATACGCAGTATTTT. As protein: CASSYTGLFLDTQYF.

This sequence joins TRBV4-1 and TRBJ1-5; TRBD1 matches 9 bases. The CDR3 consists of 12 residues. V lost 8 bases, J lost 5 bases, and 1 base stayed unmatched. Germline CDR1 is MGHRA and CDR2 is YSYEKL. The CDR3 is CASGDRDQPQHF. Here the CDR3 DNA reads TGCGCCAGCGGGGACAGGGATCAGCCCCAGCATTTT.

The chain uses TRBV5-4 and TRBJ2-5; D is possibly TRBD2 (5 bases). The V end lost 2 bases, the J end lost 7 bases, and 18 bases lay between the germline ends. The CDR3 runs 15 residues. The V gene's germline CDR1 is SGHNT and CDR2 YYREEE (reference sequence). The CDR3 DNA is TGTGCCAGCAGCTTCGGGGAGCGACGGTCTGGGACCCAGTACTTC. Residues: CASSFGERRSGTQYF.

This clone was seen a few times. V is TRBV7-2 and J is TRBJ2-5; D ambiguous. CDR3 length equals 11 residues. The V end lost 5 bases, the J end lost 7 bases, and 8 bases lay between the germline ends. Germline V gene lookup returns CDR1 SGHTA and CDR2 FQGNSA. Here the CDR3 DNA reads TGTGCCAGCAGCCCTACGGGGACCCAGTACTTC. The encoded protein is CASSPTGTQYF.

The chain joins TRBV18 to TRBJ1-4; 8 bases line up with TRBD1. The CDR3 contains 15 residues. V shed 4 bases, J shed 6 bases, and the junction held 7 bases outside the gene matches. Per the germline V gene, CDR1 is KGHSH and CDR2 is LQKENI. DNA of the CDR3: TGTGCCAGCTCACGCGACAGGGGAGGGGATGAAAAACTGTTTTTT. It is translated as CASSRDRGGDEKLFF.

The chain carries TRBV30 and TRBJ2-1, with D tentatively TRBD2 (6 bases). The CDR3 runs 16 residues. Between the trimmed V and J ends, which lost 0 bases and 0 bases, there was a span of 12 bases. CDR1 is GTSNPN, CDR2 SVGIG, per germline (reference sequence). CDR3 protein: CAWSVAFGSSYNEQFF. The DNA of the CDR3 is TGTGCCTGGAGTGTAGCTTTCGGGAGCTCCTACAATGAGCAGTTCTTC.

This sequence joins TRBV6-5 and TRBJ1-2, with D unresolved. The CDR3 is 14 amino acids. Trimming removed 8 bases at V and 6 bases at J, with 19 bases between. Germline assignment: CDR1 MNHEY and CDR2 SVGAGI. The CDR3 DNA reads TGTGCCAGCGGACCACGTGGGAGAAGCAATGGCTACACCTTC. Its protein product is CASGPRGRSNGYTF.

This clone has only a few counts. CDR3 nucleotides: TGTGCCAGCAGCTTAGGGGGGGCCGGTCCTGAAGCTTTCTTT. It yields the protein CASSLGGAGPEAFF. The chain joins TRBV13 to TRBJ1-1; the D gene is possibly TRBD1 (6 bases). CDR3 length: 14 residues. With 0 bases removed from V and 6 bases from J, the gap between germline ends came to 11 bases. CDR1 PRHDT and CDR2 FYEKMQ come from the germline V gene (reference sequence).